A single sample gave rise to the 30 T cell receptor beta chains below, sequenced in a study of stem cell transplantation in POMP-related autoinflammatory disease. Findings and limits, study-wide: Patients with PRAID showed a restricted number of unique TRB V-J gene pairings. A trend toward lower repertoire diversity and greater clonality appeared in every analyzed T-cell subset of PRAID patients.

The antigens of these receptors remain unknown. Using immunoSEQ multiplex PCR, the repertoire was profiled, and TCRdb retains in-frame clones only, with some absent. The sample gives about 8,900 clones, approximately 93% of which show up once; roughly 2.5% is in the top ten. Source: CD8+ T cells from PBMCs, taken before stem cell transplantation. The source of these receptors is a human donor with POMP-related autoinflammation and immune dysregulation (PRAID).

This sequence joins TRBV15 and TRBJ1-2; D may be TRBD1 (6 bases). Trimming removed 1 base from V and 6 bases from J, with 18 bases in between. The CDR3 totals 16 residues. The germline V gene has CDR1 LNHNV and CDR2 YYDKDF (reference sequence). CDR3 region: CATSRGHTDSTDGYTF. The CDR3 bases are TGTGCCACCAGCAGAGGCCACACGGACAGTACCGATGGCTACACCTTC. Supplemented by reference TRBV15 and TRBJ1-2, the full variable domain reads DAMVIQNPRYQVTQFGKPVTLSCSQTLNHNVMYWYQQKSSQAPKLLFHYYDKDFNNEADTPDNFQSRRPNTSFCFLDIRSPGLGDTAMYLCATSRGHTDSTDGYTFGSGTRLTVV.

The V gene is TRBV19, the J gene TRBJ1-1; unclear D gene. This CDR3 spans 15 amino acids. Germline CDR1 LNHDA, CDR2 SQIVND (reference sequence). Trimming removed 10 bases from V and 0 bases from J, with 18 bases in between. The CDR3 spells CATASYRHMNTEAFF. In DNA form, the CDR3 reads TGTGCCACTGCCAGTTACCGCCATATGAACACTGAAGCTTTCTTT.

The chain uses TRBV7-8 and TRBJ2-3, with D unresolved. This CDR3 is 12 amino acids long. V was clipped by 4 bases and J by 11 bases, with 13 bases between them. The V gene's germline CDR1 is SGHVS and CDR2 FQNEAQ. CDR3: CASSSVDTLQYF. The CDR3 bases are TGTGCCAGCAGCTCAGTTGACACCTTGCAGTATTTT.

The count of this clone is one. This sequence joins TRBV28 and TRBJ1-5, with D possibly matching TRBD1 (5 bases). CDR1 and CDR2 from the germline V gene are MDHEN and SYDVKM. Deletions cut 7 bases from V and 11 bases from J, with 24 bases between. The CDR3 loop spans 15 amino acids. As DNA, the CDR3 is TGTGCCAGCACCCCCGGGACGGCTATTAGATCGACCCAGCATTTT. The encoded protein is CASTPGTAIRSTQHF.

V gene TRBV7-2 combines with J gene TRBJ2-1; the D gene is possibly TRBD2 (6 bases). The CDR3 is made up of 11 amino acids. From germline, CDR1 is SGHTA and CDR2 FQGNSA. The V end lost 3 bases, the J end lost 9 bases, and 6 bases lay between the germline ends. CDR3 region: CASSFGGEQFF. In DNA, the CDR3 is TGTGCCAGCAGCTTCGGGGGTGAGCAGTTCTTC.

The chain carries TRBV5-1 and TRBJ1-1; no definite D call. V was shortened by 1 base and J by 5 bases, with 15 bases between the two germline ends. Germline V CDR1 and CDR2: SGHRS, YFSETQ. The CDR3 totals 15 residues. The CDR3 coding sequence is TGCGCCAGCAGCTTGATCGGCAGACTCGCGACTGAAGCTTTCTTT. Its translation is CASSLIGRLATEAFF.

The chain has TRBV9 and TRBJ2-1, with 14 bases identical to TRBD2. CDR3 size: 20 residues. Trimming took 3 bases from V and 0 from J; bases not matched to a gene: 11. CDR1 is SGDLS and CDR2 is YYNGEE in the germline V gene. In nucleotides, the CDR3 is TGTGCCAGCAGCGCCAAGACTAGCGGGAGGGAGTTAGGCTCCTACAATGAGCAGTTCTTC. Translated: CASSAKTSGRELGSYNEQFF. The whole variable domain, remainder taken from reference TRBV9 and TRBJ2-1, is DSGVTQTPKHLITATGQRVTLRCSPRSGDLSVYWYQQSLDQGLQFLIQYYNGEERAKGNILERFSAQQFPDLHSELNLSSLELGDSALYFCASSAKTSGRELGSYNEQFFGPGTRLTVL.

This clone was seen just once. The rearrangement uses TRBV4-1 and TRBJ1-1; TRBD1 is a possible D gene (5 bases). CDR3 length: 13 amino acids. CDR1 is MGHRA, CDR2 YSYEKL, per germline. V was cut by 4 bases and J by 4 bases, with 10 bases left in between. CDR3 sequence: CASSLSGGTEAFF. The CDR3 region has the DNA TGCGCCAGCAGCCTAAGTGGGGGCACTGAAGCTTTCTTT.

This chain uses TRBV5-4 with TRBJ1-1; D is undetermined. The CDR3 length is 16 residues. Germline V gene data show CDR1 as SGHNT and CDR2 as YYREEE (reference sequence). Deletions cut 4 bases from V and 4 bases from J, with 20 bases between. CDR3 loop: CASSQDLGGSRTEAFF. The CDR3 nucleotides read TGTGCCAGCAGCCAAGACCTGGGCGGGAGTCGCACTGAAGCTTTCTTT.

This rearrangement joins TRBV4-1 to TRBJ1-4; a possible D gene is TRBD1 (5 bases). CDR3 length equals 15 residues. Looked up from germline, CDR1 is MGHRA and CDR2 is YSYEKL. V lost 4 bases and J lost 3, with 12 bases in between. The DNA of the CDR3 is TGCGCCAGCAGCCCCCTGGGGGGTTCTAATGAAAAACTGTTTTTT. Protein: CASSPLGGSNEKLFF.

There are a few counts of this clone. The chain employs TRBV5-4 and TRBJ1-2; D remains ambiguous. There are 15 residues in the CDR3. Germline V gives CDR1 SGHNT, CDR2 YYREEE (reference sequence). V lost 3 bases and J lost 4, with 16 bases in between. As DNA, the CDR3 is TGTGCCAGCAGCTCAAGGAGGGATCCGGTCTATGGCTACACCTTC. This gives the protein CASSSRRDPVYGYTF.

V usage is TRBV6-5 and J usage is TRBJ2-3, with D hard to call. Trimming stripped 0 bases from V and 0 bases from J, with 1 base between. Germline V gene lookup returns CDR1 MNHEY and CDR2 SVGAGI. The CDR3 runs to 13 residues. As DNA, the CDR3 is TGTGCCAGCAGTTACTCAAGCACAGATACGCAGTATTTT. Residues: CASSYSSTDTQYF.

J is TRBJ2-7 and V is TRBV5-8; TRBD1 matches 7 bases. The CDR3 is made up of 15 amino acids. Losses at the gene ends were 4 bases for V and 3 bases for J; bases not matched to a gene: 10. The germline V gene has CDR1 SGHTS and CDR2 YDEGEE. DNA of the CDR3: TGTGCCAGCAGCCCGGACAGGATCCCATTCTACGAGCAGTACTTC. Its protein product is CASSPDRIPFYEQYF.

The chain joins TRBV2 to TRBJ1-3, with a weak D call TRBD1 (6 bases). V was trimmed by 6 bases and J by 2 bases, leaving 8 bases between them. CDR3 length equals 13 residues. The V gene's germline CDR1 is SNHLY and CDR2 FYNNEI. The CDR3 loop reads CASRGQAGNTIYF. In DNA, the CDR3 is TGTGCCAGCAGGGGACAAGCTGGAAACACCATATATTTT. Drawing the rest from reference TRBV2 and TRBJ1-3, the complete variable domain is EPEVTQTPSHQVTQMGQEVILRCVPISNHLYFYWYRQILGQKVEFLVSFYNNEISEKSEIFDDQFSVERPDGSNFTLKIRSTKLEDSAMYFCASRGQAGNTIYFGEGSWLTVV.

The rearrangement joins TRBV25-1 to TRBJ2-5; 9 positions match TRBD2. The CDR3 runs 16 residues. Germline-derived CDR1 and CDR2 are MGHDK and SYGVNS. J gave up 2 bases and V 1 base, and 5 bases lay outside the gene matches. CDR3 residues: CASSEWVAGDQETQYF. The DNA for the CDR3 is TGTGCCAGCAGTGAATGGGTAGCGGGAGATCAAGAGACCCAGTACTTC. The full variable domain, with the rest looked up from reference TRBV25-1 and TRBJ2-5, is EADIYQTPRYLVIGTGKKITLECSQTMGHDKMYWYQQDPGMELHLIHYSYGVNSTEKGDLSSESTVSRIRTEHFPLTLESARPSHTSQYLCASSEWVAGDQETQYFGPGTRLLVL.

The J gene is TRBJ2-3, the V gene TRBV6-4, with 7 bases fitting TRBD2. The CDR3 runs to 15 residues. Unmatched junction bases numbered 3, after V lost 0 bases and J lost 3 bases. CDR1 and CDR2 (germline): MRHNA, SNTAGT. The CDR3, as DNA: TGTGCCAGCAGTGACTCGGGGGGGAGTACAGATACGCAGTATTTT. Translated, it gives CASSDSGGSTDTQYF.

The J gene is TRBJ2-7, the V gene TRBV5-6, with TRBD1 matching over 8 bases. V trimming: 1 base; J trimming: 9 bases; junction bases outside the gene matches: 6. The CDR3 runs to 13 residues. The V gene's germline CDR1 is SGHDT and CDR2 YYEEEE. CDR3 sequence: CASSLTGGMVQYF. DNA for the CDR3: TGTGCCAGCAGCTTGACAGGGGGGATGGTGCAGTACTTC.

The genes are TRBV25-1 and TRBJ2-3, with unresolved D. V lost 0 bases, J lost 2 bases, and 9 bases lay in between. The CDR3 totals 15 residues. Germline V CDR1 and CDR2: MGHDK, SYGVNS. Here the CDR3 reads CASSEYGGLTDTQYF. Written as DNA, the CDR3 is TGTGCCAGCAGTGAATATGGCGGCCTCACAGATACGCAGTATTTT.

The rearrangement uses TRBV5-1 and TRBJ2-7; no definite D call. The V and J ends lost 0 bases and 6 bases respectively, with 7 bases between them. This CDR3 is 12 amino acids long. Germline CDR1 and CDR2: SGHRS and YFSETQ. CDR3 DNA: TGCGCCAGCAGCTTGGTGCGAGGCGAGCAGTACTTC. Its protein product is CASSLVRGEQYF.

The CDR3 nucleotides are TGCAGTGCTACTAGCGGGAATGAGCAGTTCTTC. Protein: CSATSGNEQFF. This chain connects TRBV20-1 to TRBJ2-1; the match to TRBD2 covers 8 bases. The trim removed 4 bases at V and 7 bases at J, leaving 0 bases unmatched. This CDR3 contains 11 residues. Looked up from germline, CDR1 is DFQATT and CDR2 is SNEGSKA (reference sequence).

The chain has TRBV6-6 and TRBJ2-1; perhaps TRBD1 as D (7 bases). The germline V gene encodes CDR1 MNHNY and CDR2 SVGAGI (reference sequence). This CDR3 is built from 15 residues. The V end was cut by 2 bases, the J end by 8 bases, with 16 bases between. CDR3: CASSYKAGGNHEQFF. In DNA form, the CDR3 reads TGTGCCAGCAGTTACAAGGCAGGGGGGAACCATGAGCAGTTCTTC.

The J gene is TRBJ1-1, the V gene TRBV6-5; D remains ambiguous. With 4 bases removed from V and 1 base from J, the gap between germline ends came to 7 bases. There are 13 residues in the CDR3. Germline loops: CDR1 MNHEY, CDR2 SVGAGI. CDR3 coding DNA: TGTGCCAGCAGTTGGACGGCGAACACTGAAGCTTTCTTT. This gives the protein CASSWTANTEAFF.

This chain uses TRBV7-6 with TRBJ1-1; unclear D gene. The germline V gene encodes CDR1 SGHVS and CDR2 FNYEAQ. V was shortened by 5 bases and J by 0 bases, with 4 bases between the two germline ends. The CDR3 runs to 12 residues. CDR3 sequence reads: CASSPMNTEAFF. Written as DNA, the CDR3 is TGTGCCAGCAGCCCGATGAACACTGAAGCTTTCTTT.

The chain recombines TRBV6-5 with TRBJ2-7, with D maybe TRBD1 (6 bases). The V end was cut by 0 bases, the J end by 2 bases, with 8 bases between. The germline gives CDR1 MNHEY, CDR2 SVGAGI. The CDR3 extends over 14 amino acids. Here the CDR3 reads CASSYSTGPYEQYF. The CDR3 DNA is TGTGCCAGCAGTTACTCCACAGGGCCCTACGAGCAGTACTTC.

The V call is TRBV6-5, the J call TRBJ2-2; 10 bases agree with TRBD1. The CDR3 runs to 16 residues. Germline V gene lookup returns CDR1 MNHEY and CDR2 SVGAGI. The V gene end was trimmed by 2 bases and the J gene end by 7 bases; junction bases not matched to a gene: 7. The CDR3 nucleotides read TGTGCCAGCAGTTACGAGGGACAGGGGCGGAACGGGGAGCTGTTTTTT. It translates to CASSYEGQGRNGELFF.

The V gene is TRBV4-1, the J gene TRBJ2-7, with D tentatively TRBD1 or TRBD2 (6 bases each). Trimming removed 3 bases from V and 6 bases from J, with 27 bases in between. There are 18 residues in the CDR3. CDR1 and CDR2 (germline): MGHRA, YSYEKL. The CDR3 DNA reads TGCGCCAGCAGCCAGAACAGGGAGTGGGGAGGTTATGATGGCGAGCAGTACTTC. Translated, it gives CASSQNREWGGYDGEQYF.

V gene TRBV9 combines with J gene TRBJ1-2; TRBD1 might be the D (5 bases). The CDR3 has 15 amino acids. The V end lost 4 bases, the J end lost 4 bases, and 17 bases lay between the germline ends. Germline lookup yields CDR1 SGDLS and CDR2 YYNGEE. The CDR3 protein is CASSPLGEVTYGYTF. CDR3 DNA: TGTGCCAGCAGCCCCCTAGGGGAGGTTACCTATGGCTACACCTTC.

The J gene is TRBJ1-5, the V gene TRBV10-2; D ambiguous. V lost 2 bases and J lost 0, with 8 bases in between. This CDR3 has 15 amino acids. CDR1 WSHSY and CDR2 SAAADI come from the germline V gene. CDR3 nucleotide sequence: TGCGCCAGCAGTGAGCCGGGGTATAGCAATCAGCCCCAGCATTTT. Its translation: CASSEPGYSNQPQHF.

This clone turned up a few times. This rearrangement joins TRBV6-5 to TRBJ1-1; 8 bases align to TRBD1. Looked up from germline, CDR1 is MNHEY and CDR2 is SVGAGI. Trimming took 4 bases from V and 4 from J; bases not matched to a gene: 2. The CDR3 consists of 13 residues. The CDR3 nucleotides are TGTGCCAGCAGTTTCACAGGGGGCACTGAAGCTTTCTTT. This translates into CASSFTGGTEAFF.

The chain links TRBV6-5 to TRBJ1-2; possibly TRBD1 for D (6 bases). V lost 4 bases and J 0 bases, leaving 9 bases between the germline ends. This CDR3 is 14 amino acids long. In germline, CDR1 is MNHEY, CDR2 SVGAGI. CDR3 DNA sequence: TGTGCCAGCAGTTGGGACACATCTAACTATGGCTACACCTTC. It translates to CASSWDTSNYGYTF.